Listed below are T cell receptor beta chains from one sample, sequenced in a study of T cell changes during pregnancy in multiple sclerosis. Generated by immunoSEQ multiplex PCR, the TCRdb table keeps only in-frame clones and is missing some. The sample has approximately 43,000 clones, around 93% seen once. The sample here was CD8+ T cells from peripheral blood mononuclear cells, taken after pregnancy. The receptors come from a female donor with multiple sclerosis, enrolled in a pregnancy study. CDR3s include the opening cysteine and the closing phenylalanine or tryptophan. The D gene is left open where the match is weak. Where a row states a size, it is once, few, many or the class of an expanded clone; other rows omit it.

v_call	j_call	d_call	clone_size	cdr3_nt	cdr3_aa
TRBV19	TRBJ1-5	TRBD1	.	TGTGCCAGTAGTTCGCTAGGGACAGCTTCTTCGGCCCAGCATTTT	CASSSLGTASSAQHF
TRBV9	TRBJ2-7	TRBD1	.	TGTGCCAGCAGCGTTGAAGGGGGCAAGTACGAGCAGTACTTC	CASSVEGGKYEQYF
TRBV19	TRBJ1-2	.	.	TGTGCCAGTAGCTACGCTAGGACGGGGGGCACCCAGCCATCATACGGCTATGGCTACACCTTC	CASSYARTGGTQPSYGYGYTF
TRBV27	TRBJ2-7	TRBD1	.	TGTGCCAGCAGTTTACTTGGGACAGGGGGCTCCTACGAGCAGTACTTC	CASSLLGTGGSYEQYF
TRBV29-1	TRBJ1-1	.	.	TGCAGCGCTCTTAGTGCTGGGAACACTGAAGCTTTCTTT	CSALSAGNTEAFF
TRBV14	TRBJ1-4	.	.	TGTGCCAGCAGTTTGCAAGGAGCAACTAATGAAAAACTGTTTTTT	CASSLQGATNEKLFF
TRBV27	TRBJ2-7	.	.	TGTGCCAGCAGTTTCAGGAACAGGCCCGTTTCCGAGCAGTACTTC	CASSFRNRPVSEQYF
TRBV5-8	TRBJ2-3	TRBD1	.	TGTGCCAGCAGCTTGCGGGACAGGGGAACAGATACGCAGTATTTT	CASSLRDRGTDTQYF
TRBV11-2	TRBJ2-5	.	.	TGTGCCAGCAGCTTAGGGCCGATGTACCAAGAGACCCAGTACTTC	CASSLGPMYQETQYF
TRBV7-6	TRBJ1-1	.	.	TGTGCCAGCAGCCTACGTTCCAACACTGAAGCTTTCTTT	CASSLRSNTEAFF
TRBV21-1	TRBJ2-7	.	.	TGTGCCAGCAGCAAAGTCTCGACAGGAGCCTCCTACGAGCAGTACTTC	CASSKVSTGASYEQYF
TRBV11-3	TRBJ2-1	TRBD2	.	TGTGCCAGCAGCTTAGGGAGGCTAGCGGATTTATACAATGAGCAGTTCTTC	CASSLGRLADLYNEQFF
TRBV4-2	TRBJ2-7	.	.	TGTGCCAGCAGCCAAGATTGGGCGGGCTCCTACGAGCAGTACTTC	CASSQDWAGSYEQYF
TRBV5-5	TRBJ2-7	.	.	TGTGCCAGCAGCTTGACAGGGAACGAGCAGTACTTC	CASSLTGNEQYF
TRBV5-8	TRBJ2-2	.	.	TGTGCCAGCAGCCCACTTAACCTGAACACCGGGGAGCTGTTTTTT	CASSPLNLNTGELFF
TRBV5-5	TRBJ2-5	TRBD1	.	TGTGCCAGCAGCTTGGAGGGACAGGGAGAAGAGACCCAGTACTTC	CASSLEGQGEETQYF
TRBV27	TRBJ2-3	TRBD2	once	TGTGCCAGCAGTTTATGGGGACTAAACACAGATACGCAGTATTTT	CASSLWGLNTDTQYF
TRBV7-7	TRBJ2-1	.	.	TGTGCCAGCAGCGCAACAGGGAGCGCCTACAATGAGCAGTTCTTC	CASSATGSAYNEQFF
TRBV7-9	TRBJ2-7	TRBD1	.	TGTGCCAGCAGCCCCCGGGACAGCTTCTCCTACGAGCAGTACTTC	CASSPRDSFSYEQYF
TRBV14	TRBJ1-1	.	.	TGTGCCAGCAGCCAAGATAATACCAGGAGGGCGCGGGCCACTGAAGCTTTCTTT	CASSQDNTRRARATEAFF
TRBV19	TRBJ2-1	TRBD2	.	TGTGCCAGTAGTATAGTCGATTCGGGGGGAATTGAGCAGTTCTTC	CASSIVDSGGIEQFF
TRBV7-9	TRBJ2-3	.	.	TGTGCCAGCAGCTTAGCGTCTGGAGGGGACACAGATACGCAGTATTTT	CASSLASGGDTDTQYF
TRBV15	TRBJ1-3	TRBD1	.	TGTGCCACCAGCACAGGGACAGGTTCTGGAAACACCATATATTTT	CATSTGTGSGNTIYF
TRBV27	TRBJ2-3	.	.	TGTGCCAGCAGTCCCGGTTTTGGACTCCCAGATACGCAGTATTTT	CASSPGFGLPDTQYF
TRBV27	TRBJ2-3	.	.	TGTGCCAGCAGTTTATCCCCCAGCCCAGCGGATACGCAGTATTTT	CASSLSPSPADTQYF
TRBV28	TRBJ1-2	TRBD1	.	TGTGCCAGCAGGCTACGTCCCACCCGGGACAGGGGAGAGTATAGCTATGGCTACACCTTC	CASRLRPTRDRGEYSYGYTF
TRBV27	TRBJ2-7	TRBD2	few	TGTGCCAGCAGTCGACTAGCGGGGGAGCAGTACTTC	CASSRLAGEQYF
TRBV7-2	TRBJ1-1	TRBD1	.	TGTGCCAGCAGCACCGACAGGGCGAACACTGAAGCTTTCTTT	CASSTDRANTEAFF
TRBV29-1	TRBJ2-1	.	.	TGCAGCGTTGAACCCGACAGACGAGACAATGAGCAGTTCTTC	CSVEPDRRDNEQFF
TRBV2	TRBJ1-1	TRBD1	.	TGTGCCAGCAGTGAAGCGGGGGGACAGAGTGCTGAAGCTTTCTTT	CASSEAGGQSAEAFF
TRBV13	TRBJ2-1	.	few	TGTGCCAGCAGCACACGGGACTTCAACGAGCAGTTCTTC	CASSTRDFNEQFF
TRBV19	TRBJ1-5	.	.	TGTGCCAGTAGTATTATGGAACGAGTCTGGGAGAGCAATCAGCCCCAGCATTTT	CASSIMERVWESNQPQHF
TRBV28	TRBJ2-5	TRBD1	.	TGTGCCAGCAGTTTAAGGCAGGGGGTCCAAGAGACCCAGTACTTC	CASSLRQGVQETQYF
TRBV9	TRBJ2-3	TRBD2	once	TGTGCCAGCTCCCCCCTCGGGGGGGCAACAGATACGCAGTATTTT	CASSPLGGATDTQYF
TRBV1	TRBJ1-5	.	.	TGCACCAGCAGCCAAGAGTGGACTACCAATCAGCCCCAGCATTTT	CTSSQEWTTNQPQHF
TRBV28	TRBJ2-7	TRBD1	.	TGTGCCAGCAGTTTCTCCCTCGACAGGGGGCGACTAGCAGGGGGCTACGAGCAGTACTTC	CASSFSLDRGRLAGGYEQYF
TRBV28	TRBJ2-7	TRBD2	.	TGTGCCAGCAGTTTTGGCGGGAGGCCCACTTCCTACGAGCAGTACTTC	CASSFGGRPTSYEQYF
TRBV28	TRBJ1-2	.	.	TGTGCCAGCAGTCTCCGGAGCCTCTCGAGCGGCTACACCTTC	CASSLRSLSSGYTF
TRBV27	TRBJ1-3	.	.	TGTGCCAGCAGTAGCGGAAACACCATATATTTT	CASSSGNTIYF
TRBV14	TRBJ1-1	.	.	TGTGCCAGCAGCCAAGAAGGCAGGCGTTACACTGAAGCTTTCTTT	CASSQEGRRYTEAFF
TRBV7-9	TRBJ2-1	TRBD2	.	TGTGCCAGCAGCTTACTCGCGGGGGGATCCTTCCATGAGCAGTTCTTC	CASSLLAGGSFHEQFF
TRBV4-3	TRBJ2-7	TRBD2	.	TGCGCCAGCAGCCAAGAGGGAGGGAAGGGCTACGAGCAGTACTTC	CASSQEGGKGYEQYF
TRBV6-5	TRBJ1-5	.	.	TGTGCCAGCAGTTACTATTCGGGGGATCAGCCCCAGCATTTT	CASSYYSGDQPQHF
TRBV19	TRBJ2-4	TRBD2	.	TGTGCCACTCGACGCGGTGAGGGAGGGCTCAAAAACATTCAGTACTTC	CATRRGEGGLKNIQYF
TRBV13	TRBJ1-5	.	.	TGTGCCAGCAGCTTCGGTGCAGGGCCCGGTGAGCCCCAGCATTTT	CASSFGAGPGEPQHF
TRBV5-1	TRBJ1-1	.	.	TGCGCCAGCAGCTTGGGGTCTAGGTCTGAAGCTTTCTTT	CASSLGSRSEAFF
TRBV7-9	TRBJ1-1	.	.	TGTGCCAGCAGCTCTGATTGGGGAGGAAGGAACACTGAAGCTTTCTTT	CASSSDWGGRNTEAFF
TRBV4-2	TRBJ2-3	.	.	TGTGCCAGCAGCCAAGAATCGCAGGCGGGGGATACGCAGTATTTT	CASSQESQAGDTQYF
TRBV6-4	TRBJ2-3	TRBD1	.	TGTGCCAGCAGTGCCAAACAGGGGACAGATACGCAGTATTTT	CASSAKQGTDTQYF
TRBV7-7	TRBJ1-1	TRBD1	.	TGTGCCAGCTCACAGGGGGTGAACACTGAAGCTTTCTTT	CASSQGVNTEAFF